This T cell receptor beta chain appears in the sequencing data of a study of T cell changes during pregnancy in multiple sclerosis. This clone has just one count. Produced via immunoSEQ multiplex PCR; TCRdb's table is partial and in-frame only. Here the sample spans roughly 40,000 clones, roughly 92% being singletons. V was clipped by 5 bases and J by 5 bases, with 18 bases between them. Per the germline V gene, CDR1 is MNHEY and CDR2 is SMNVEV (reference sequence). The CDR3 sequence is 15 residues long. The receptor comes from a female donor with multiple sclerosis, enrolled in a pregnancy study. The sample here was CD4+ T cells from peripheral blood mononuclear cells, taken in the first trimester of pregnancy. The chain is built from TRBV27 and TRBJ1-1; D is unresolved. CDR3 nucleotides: TGTGCCAGCAGTATAACGTCCCCTGTGAGAACTGAAGCTTTCTTT. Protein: CASSITSPVRTEAFF.